The entry below describes one T cell receptor (beta chain). Some clones are missing from TCRdb's copy, which holds only in-frame ones; the method was immunoSEQ multiplex PCR. The sample has tens of thousands of clones, 79% seen once. CDR3 size: 14 residues. The junction had 6 bases not matched to a gene; V was cut back by 4 bases and J by 5 bases. CDR1 and CDR2 from the germline V gene are MDHEN and SYDVKM. Time point specified: peripheral blood 6 weeks after treatment start. The sample originates from a study of PD-L1 blockade in urothelial cancer. The specimen comprised PBMCs, sampled around atezolizumab (anti-PD-L1) treatment. This clonotype was obtained from a man between 65 and 80 years old with urothelial cancer. The V gene is TRBV28, the J gene TRBJ2-5; TRBD1 aligns across 8 bases. Written as DNA, the CDR3 is TGTGCCAGCAGTTCCCAGGGGGCATTGGAGACCCAGTACTTC. Residues: CASSSQGALETQYF.